The sequence of this T cell receptor beta chain was determined in a study of CD8+ T cells in alopecia areata (dated by TCRdb to 2016 to 2019). Concerning the study at large: The treated patients, all with moderate-to-severe alopecia areata, were enrolled in an open-label pilot trial of oral tofacitinib given at 5 to 10 mg twice daily. Tofacitinib was administered for 6 to 18 months, and 6 months of follow-up off drug were then conducted to assess delayed response and recurrence. The study used high-throughput TCRbeta sequencing to examine T cell clonal expansion in alopecia areata, in both the C3H/HeJ mouse model and human patients. In humans, TCRbeta sequencing was performed on scalp tissue and on sorted CD4+ and CD8+ peripheral blood T cells from healthy controls and from patients with patchy or totalis/universalis alopecia areata. Biopsies were taken from tofacitinib-treated patients at baseline and at 4 and 24 weeks of treatment, and a later scalp biopsy was taken in several of the tofacitinib-treated patients. Scalp clonality was compared among normal scalp (n=4), patchy alopecia areata scalp (n=8), and alopecia totalis/universalis scalp (n=8). The RNA source kit depended on sample type: the PAXgene miRNA kit for fixed scalp, the miRNeasy kit for PBMCs, and the RNeasy kit for mouse skin. immunoSEQ multiplex PCR using 35 Vbeta forward primers and 13 Jbeta reverse primers was used to amplify TCRbeta CDR3 regions. What the research found in general, with its limitations: Unlike mouse skin, which is dominated by gammadelta T cells, normal human skin has resident alphabeta T cells that are also sequenced, and this complicates analysis of the scalp TCR repertoire. Higher clonality and more expanded CD8+ clones were observed in lesional scalp than in normal scalp, particularly in alopecia totalis/universalis, a finding suggestive of antigenic drive. Shared TCR sequences between patients were less evident than in mice, which may be partly attributable to HLA diversity in the patient population.

The meaning of the sample's time point label: baseline before oral tofacitinib. Lesional scalp punch biopsies and peripheral blood were collected from alopecia areata patients. PBMCs were isolated by density centrifugation and stained for CD3, CD4 and CD8, after which CD4+ and CD8+ T cells were sorted on a FACSAria. CDR1 is given as SQVTM and CDR2 as ANQGSEA, both from the germline V gene. V is reduced by 6 bases and J by 8 bases, leaving a spacing of 16 bases between them. The CDR3 holds 13 amino acids from the cysteine to the phenylalanine. Of all the DNA, just the CDR3 is kept, 39 bases in frame from base 1. To note about this clone: The target of this receptor is not known. No base quality information exists; no much larger clone differs at one position.

Library preparation used the immunoSEQ multiplex PCR assay. To provide template for TCR sequencing, every sample had RNA extracted and reverse transcribed into cDNA. SuperScript III was used to make first-strand cDNA, primed with a 2:1 mix of oligo-dT and random hexamers. A synthetic immune receptor repertoire was used to measure amplification bias, and any remaining bias was corrected computationally. From the authors' description of their analysis: Raw reads were preprocessed for error removal, and CDR3 was defined according to IMGT conventions as running from the conserved cysteine to phenylalanine. Clonality was computed by normalizing Shannon entropy by log2 of the number of productive unique TCRs and subtracting the result from 1. Scalp TCRbeta sequences were cross-referenced with sorted blood CD4 and CD8 repertoires so that the CD4 or CD8 identity of scalp clones could be inferred. What TCRdb holds here is the immuneACCESS table cut down to in-frame rearrangements. Part of the clones is not present; checked against another copy, under half of the missing clones reflect an unresolved V gene, and the others are unexplained. V and J calls and clone size are given by that table; D and trimming were obtained from the DNA. Within this sample are about 250,000 clones, with roughly two thirds of them counted one time only. Around 1.2% of the sample is taken by the ten largest.

The specimen comprised CD4+ T cells sorted from blood, sampled at week 0. The V and J segments used are TRBV29-1 and TRBJ1-4; the D region possibly corresponds to TRBD1 (5 bases align). The sequence came from a human donor with alopecia areata. The CDR3 loop reads CSVMGTTREKLFF. The nucleotide sequence is given as TGCAGCGTGATGGGGACCACTAGGGAAAAACTGTTTTTT.